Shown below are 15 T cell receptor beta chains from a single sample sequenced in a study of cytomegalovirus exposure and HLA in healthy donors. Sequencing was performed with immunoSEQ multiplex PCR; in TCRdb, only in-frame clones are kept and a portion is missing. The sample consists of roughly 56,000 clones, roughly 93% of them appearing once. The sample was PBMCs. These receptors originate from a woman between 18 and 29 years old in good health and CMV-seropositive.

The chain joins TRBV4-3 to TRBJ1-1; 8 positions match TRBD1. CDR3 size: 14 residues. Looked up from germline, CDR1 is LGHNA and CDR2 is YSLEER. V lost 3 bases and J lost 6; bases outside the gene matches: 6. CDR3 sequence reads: CASSHDRGIAEAFF. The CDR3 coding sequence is TGCGCCAGCAGCCATGACAGGGGTATCGCTGAAGCTTTCTTT.

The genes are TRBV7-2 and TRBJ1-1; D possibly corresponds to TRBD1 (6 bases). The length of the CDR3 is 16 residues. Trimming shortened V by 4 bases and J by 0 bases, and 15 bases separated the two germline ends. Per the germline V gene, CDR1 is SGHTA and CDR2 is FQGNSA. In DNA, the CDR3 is TGTGCCAGCAGCTCATACAGGGAATTGATGAACACTGAAGCTTTCTTT. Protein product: CASSSYRELMNTEAFF.

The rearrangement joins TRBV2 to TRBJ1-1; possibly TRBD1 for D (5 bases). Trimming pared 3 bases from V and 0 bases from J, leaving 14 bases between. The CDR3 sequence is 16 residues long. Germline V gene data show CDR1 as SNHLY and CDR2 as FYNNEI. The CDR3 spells CASSDPPRGLNTEAFF. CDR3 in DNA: TGTGCCAGCAGTGACCCCCCTAGGGGATTGAACACTGAAGCTTTCTTT.

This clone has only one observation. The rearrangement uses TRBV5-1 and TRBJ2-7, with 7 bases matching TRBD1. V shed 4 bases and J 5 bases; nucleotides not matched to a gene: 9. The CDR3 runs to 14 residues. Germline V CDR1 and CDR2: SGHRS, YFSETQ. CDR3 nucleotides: TGCGCCAGCAGCAAATCGACAGGGACCCACGAGCAGTACTTC. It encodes CASSKSTGTHEQYF.

The CDR3 protein is CASRPGQDLIYGYTF. CDR3 coding DNA: TGTGCCAGCAGGCCGGGACAGGACCTTATTTATGGCTACACCTTC. This chain joins TRBV6-5 and TRBJ1-2; the match to TRBD1 covers 8 bases. V shed 6 bases and J 5 bases; nucleotides not matched to a gene: 11. The CDR3 is 15 residues long. The germline CDR1 and CDR2 sequences are MNHEY and SVGAGI.

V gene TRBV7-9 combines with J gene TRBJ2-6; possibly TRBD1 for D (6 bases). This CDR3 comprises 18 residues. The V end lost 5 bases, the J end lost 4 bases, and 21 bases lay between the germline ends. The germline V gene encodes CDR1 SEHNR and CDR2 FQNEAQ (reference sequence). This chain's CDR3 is CASSGSPSQGSGANVLTF. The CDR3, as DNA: TGTGCCAGCAGCGGCAGCCCATCACAGGGCTCCGGGGCCAACGTCCTGACTTTC.

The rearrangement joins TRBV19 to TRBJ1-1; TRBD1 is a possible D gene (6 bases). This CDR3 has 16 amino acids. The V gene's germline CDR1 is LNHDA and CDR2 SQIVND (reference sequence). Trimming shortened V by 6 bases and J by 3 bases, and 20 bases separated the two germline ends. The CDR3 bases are TGTGCCAGTAGAGACCCGCGGGGGCTGAGGGACACTGAAGCTTTCTTT. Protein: CASRDPRGLRDTEAFF.

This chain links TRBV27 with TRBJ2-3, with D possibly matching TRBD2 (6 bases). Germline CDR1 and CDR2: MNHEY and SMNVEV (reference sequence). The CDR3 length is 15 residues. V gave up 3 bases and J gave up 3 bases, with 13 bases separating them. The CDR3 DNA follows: TGTGCCAGCAGTTTGTTTTTAGCGGCTACAGATACGCAGTATTTT. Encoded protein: CASSLFLAATDTQYF.

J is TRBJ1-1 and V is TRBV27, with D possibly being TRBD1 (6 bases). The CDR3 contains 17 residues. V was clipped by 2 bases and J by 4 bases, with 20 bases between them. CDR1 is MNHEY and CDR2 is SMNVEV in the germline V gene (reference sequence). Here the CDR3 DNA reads TGTGCCAGCAGTTTACACCTTTTTGGGGGCGGTGGCACTGAAGCTTTCTTT. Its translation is CASSLHLFGGGGTEAFF.

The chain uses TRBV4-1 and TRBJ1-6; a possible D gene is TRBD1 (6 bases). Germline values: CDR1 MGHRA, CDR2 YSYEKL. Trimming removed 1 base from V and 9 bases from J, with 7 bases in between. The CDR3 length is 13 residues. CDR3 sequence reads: CASSQGGPSPLHF. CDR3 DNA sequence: TGCGCCAGCAGCCAAGGGGGGCCTTCACCCCTCCACTTT.

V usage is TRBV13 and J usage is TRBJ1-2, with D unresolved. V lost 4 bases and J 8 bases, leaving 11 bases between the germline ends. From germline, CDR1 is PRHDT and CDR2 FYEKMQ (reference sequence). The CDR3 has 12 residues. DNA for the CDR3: TGTGCCAGCAGCTGGAGGTTAGGGGGCTACACCTTC. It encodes CASSWRLGGYTF.

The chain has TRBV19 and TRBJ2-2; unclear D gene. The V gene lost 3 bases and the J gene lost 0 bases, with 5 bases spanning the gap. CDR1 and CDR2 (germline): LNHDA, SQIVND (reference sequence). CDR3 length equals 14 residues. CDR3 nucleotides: TGTGCCAGTAGTATCCGCGCGAACACCGGGGAGCTGTTTTTT. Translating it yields CASSIRANTGELFF.

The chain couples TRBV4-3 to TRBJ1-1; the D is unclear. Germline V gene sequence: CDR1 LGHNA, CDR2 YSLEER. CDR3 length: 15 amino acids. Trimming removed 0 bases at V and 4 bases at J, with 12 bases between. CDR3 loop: CASSQDLGSPTEAFF. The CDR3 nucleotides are TGCGCCAGCAGCCAAGATCTGGGGAGCCCCACTGAAGCTTTCTTT.

The DNA of the CDR3 is TGTGCCAGCAGTCCATTAGCGGGGGGGCAGGTTGAGCAGTTCTTC. The encoded protein is CASSPLAGGQVEQFF. This sequence joins TRBV11-2 and TRBJ2-1; 11 bases agree with TRBD2. The germline V gene encodes CDR1 SGHAT and CDR2 FQNNGV. The CDR3 is 15 amino acids. Unmatched junction bases numbered 10, after V lost 6 bases and J lost 9 bases.

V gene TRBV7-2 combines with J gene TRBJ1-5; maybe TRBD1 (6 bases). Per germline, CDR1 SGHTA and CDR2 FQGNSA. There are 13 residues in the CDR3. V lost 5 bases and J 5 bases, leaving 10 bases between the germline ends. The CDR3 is CASSPRTDQPQHF. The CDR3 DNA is TGTGCCAGCAGCCCAAGGACAGATCAGCCCCAGCATTTT.